Below, 11 T cell receptor beta chains from the same sample are listed, as sequenced in a study of blood T cell repertoires in COVID-19. The table came from immunoSEQ multiplex PCR; TCRdb's copy has only in-frame clones and leaves some out. Among about 90,000 clones listed, over 75% were seen once. The specimen was peripheral blood. The receptor set was obtained from a human donor in a cohort sampled during active COVID-19.

J is TRBJ1-1 and V is TRBV5-1; D ambiguous. The CDR3 spans 14 residues. Germline CDR1 and CDR2: SGHRS and YFSETQ. Trimming took 0 bases from V and 0 from J, leaving 6 bases between them. CDR3 protein: CASSLDSVNTEAFF. CDR3 in DNA: TGCGCCAGCAGCTTGGATAGCGTGAACACTGAAGCTTTCTTT.

This sequence joins TRBV7-2 and TRBJ2-1; TRBD1 might be the D (6 bases). V gave up 5 bases and J gave up 4 bases, with 12 bases separating them. The CDR3 covers 14 residues. CDR1 is SGHTA and CDR2 is FQGNSA in the germline V gene. CDR3 sequence (DNA): TGTGCCAGCAGCGCCGGACAGATTTACAATGAGCAGTTCTTC. It encodes CASSAGQIYNEQFF.

The chain uses TRBV19 and TRBJ2-6, with 7 bases lining up with TRBD2. Germline V gene sequence: CDR1 LNHDA, CDR2 SQIVND (reference sequence). Losses at the gene ends were 3 bases for V and 2 bases for J; bases not matched to a gene: 13. This CDR3 spans 19 amino acids. The CDR3 loop is CASSIRTGGGLAGANVLTF. CDR3 coding DNA: TGTGCCAGTAGTATTAGGACGGGGGGAGGCCTTGCTGGGGCCAACGTCCTGACTTTC.

The chain uses TRBV14 and TRBJ1-1; 7 positions agree with TRBD1. The CDR3 contains 15 residues. Germline V gives CDR1 SGHDN, CDR2 FVKESK. Trimming took 6 bases from V and 5 from J; bases not matched to a gene: 12. CDR3 sequence reads: CASSSYPGGRTEAFF. The CDR3 nucleotides are TGTGCCAGCAGTAGTTATCCAGGGGGGAGGACTGAAGCTTTCTTT.

The chain employs TRBV19 and TRBJ2-7; TRBD1 matches at 7 bases. Germline values: CDR1 LNHDA, CDR2 SQIVND (reference sequence). With 4 bases clipped from V and 0 bases from J, the junction kept 9 bases outside the gene matches. This CDR3 has 16 residues. CDR3 DNA: TGTGCCAGTAGTACCAGCGACAGGGATTTCTCCTACGAGCAGTACTTC. Its protein product is CASSTSDRDFSYEQYF.

The chain employs TRBV14 and TRBJ1-1; the D gene is possibly TRBD1 (5 bases). This CDR3 has 13 residues. The V end was cut by 4 bases, the J end by 1 base, with 7 bases between. CDR1 SGHDN and CDR2 FVKESK come from the germline V gene. CDR3 DNA: TGTGCCAGCAGCCTTGGACAGAACACTGAAGCTTTCTTT. Its translation: CASSLGQNTEAFF.

The J gene is TRBJ1-1, the V gene TRBV5-1; perhaps TRBD1 as D (6 bases). CDR1 and CDR2 from the germline V gene are SGHRS and YFSETQ. V was pared by 0 bases and J by 5 bases, with 11 bases between. This CDR3 has 14 amino acids. The CDR3 loop reads CASSLAGGRTEAFF. The CDR3 DNA reads TGCGCCAGCAGCTTGGCGGGGGGCAGGACTGAAGCTTTCTTT.

The chain carries TRBV6-5 and TRBJ2-3; D is uncertain. The length of the CDR3 is 14 residues. CDR1 MNHEY and CDR2 SVGAGI come from the germline V gene. V lost 6 bases to trimming and J lost 3 bases, with 13 bases between them. Here the CDR3 reads CASRPGWATDTQYF. The CDR3, as DNA: TGTGCCAGCAGGCCTGGATGGGCGACAGATACGCAGTATTTT.

The chain has TRBV7-9 and TRBJ1-2, with TRBD1 identical over 8 bases. With V trimmed by 6 bases and J by 5 bases, 8 bases remained unmatched. Germline V gives CDR1 SEHNR, CDR2 FQNEAQ (reference sequence). The CDR3 runs 14 residues. For the CDR3, the DNA is TGTGCCAGCAGTCTACAGGGGGAGAGTTATGGCTACACCTTC. The encoded protein is CASSLQGESYGYTF.

This sequence joins TRBV19 and TRBJ2-2, with D possibly matching TRBD1 (5 bases). Trimming cost V 5 bases and J 4 bases, with 14 bases left between them. Germline V gene sequence: CDR1 LNHDA, CDR2 SQIVND (reference sequence). The CDR3 extends over 15 amino acids. CDR3 sequence: CASSSGRVGTGELFF. The CDR3 coding sequence is TGTGCCAGTAGTTCGGGCAGGGTGGGCACCGGGGAGCTGTTTTTT.

The chain links TRBV5-8 to TRBJ1-2; no reliable D call. Trimming removed 2 bases at V and 8 bases at J, with 19 bases between. Germline loops: CDR1 SGHTS, CDR2 YDEGEE. This CDR3 comprises 15 residues. CDR3 loop: CASSFSDIEGYGYTF. In nucleotides, the CDR3 is TGTGCCAGCAGCTTCTCCGACATAGAAGGTTACGGCTACACCTTC.